Each of the 32 T cell receptor beta chains below was sequenced from the same sample in a study of cytomegalovirus exposure and HLA in healthy donors. TCRdb's table, derived via immunoSEQ multiplex PCR, lists solely in-frame clones and lacks some. The sample contains about 160,000 clones, less than 90% of which appear only once. The material sequenced was PBMCs. The receptor source for this set is a woman aged 25 to 39 in good health and CMV-seronegative.

V and J are TRBV19 and TRBJ2-3; 7 bases are a match to TRBD1. V lost 5 bases to trimming and J lost 2 bases; unmatched junction nucleotides: 4. In germline, CDR1 is LNHDA, CDR2 SQIVND (reference sequence). The CDR3 has 14 amino acids. CDR3 residues: CASSWTGSTDTQYF. CDR3 coding DNA: TGTGCCAGTAGTTGGACAGGATCCACAGATACGCAGTATTTT.

This chain uses TRBV6-5 with TRBJ2-7; no firm D call. Germline V gene data show CDR1 as MNHEY and CDR2 as SVGAGI. The CDR3 is 11 residues long. V was cut by 6 bases and J by 2 bases, with 5 bases left in between. This CDR3 is CASRATYEQYF. The CDR3 region has the DNA TGTGCCAGCAGGGCGACCTACGAGCAGTACTTC.

The genes are TRBV7-9 and TRBJ2-1, with 8 positions matching TRBD1. Trimming cost V 5 bases and J 4 bases; bases outside gene matches: 7. Germline V CDR1 and CDR2: SEHNR, FQNEAQ (reference sequence). The CDR3 loop spans 15 amino acids. The CDR3 protein is CASSLWGQEYNEQFF. The CDR3 DNA sequence: TGTGCCAGCAGCCTATGGGGACAGGAGTACAATGAGCAGTTCTTC.

The genes are TRBV28 and TRBJ2-7; 12 bases line up with TRBD2. Germline-derived CDR1 and CDR2 are MDHEN and SYDVKM. This CDR3 region has 17 residues. V lost 4 bases, J lost 6 bases, and 13 bases stayed unmatched. Written as DNA, the CDR3 is TGTGCCAGCAGTTCCTTTGGACTAGCGGGACCGTCTCGCGAGCAGTACTTC. As protein: CASSSFGLAGPSREQYF.

There are a few counts of this clone. The V call is TRBV11-2, the J call TRBJ2-7; D perhaps matches TRBD2 (6 bases). The germline V gene has CDR1 SGHAT and CDR2 FQNNGV. This CDR3 has 14 amino acids. Trimming removed 2 bases from V and 7 bases from J, with 15 bases in between. The CDR3 DNA follows: TGTGCCAGCAGCTTAAGGCTAGCGAGGAGGGAGCAGTACTTC. Translated, it gives CASSLRLARREQYF.

The genes are TRBV6-5 and TRBJ2-2; D remains unclear. The CDR3 totals 13 residues. V lost 6 bases, J lost 7 bases, and 12 bases lay in between. CDR1 is MNHEY, CDR2 SVGAGI, per germline. CDR3 nucleotides: TGTGCCAGCAGATCCCACACCGGCGGGGAGCTGTTTTTT. Amino acids: CASRSHTGGELFF.

The gene calls are TRBV7-2 and TRBJ2-7, with 10 bases aligning to TRBD2. The CDR3 is 16 residues long. Germline CDR1 SGHTA, CDR2 FQGNSA. The trim removed 4 bases at V and 4 bases at J, leaving 10 bases unmatched. The CDR3 DNA sequence: TGTGCCAGCAGCTCTTCTAGCGGGGGTCGATTTTACGAGCAGTACTTC. Its translation is CASSSSSGGRFYEQYF.

The chain recombines TRBV6-1 with TRBJ2-7; 11 bases line up with TRBD2. With 6 bases clipped from V and 4 bases from J, the junction kept 5 bases outside the gene matches. The CDR3 totals 14 residues. Germline loops: CDR1 MNHNS, CDR2 SASEGT. CDR3 in amino acids: CASRTSGSWYEQYF. The DNA of the CDR3 is TGTGCCAGCAGAACTAGCGGGAGCTGGTACGAGCAGTACTTC.

V gene TRBV6-6 combines with J gene TRBJ2-7, with 7 nucleotides matching TRBD1. V trimming: 3 bases; J trimming: 3 bases; junction bases outside the gene matches: 5. Germline values: CDR1 MNHNY, CDR2 SVGAGI (reference sequence). The CDR3 is made up of 14 amino acids. CDR3: CASSYRDSSYEQYF. In DNA, the CDR3 is TGTGCCAGCAGTTATCGGGACAGTAGCTACGAGCAGTACTTC.

The chain carries TRBV11-1 and TRBJ1-1, with D perhaps TRBD1 (6 bases). Per the germline V gene, CDR1 is SGHAT and CDR2 is FQDESV (reference sequence). This CDR3 has 15 amino acids. V lost 5 bases, J lost 0 bases, and 13 bases lay in between. The CDR3 loop reads CASSDYRAMNTEAFF. The CDR3 DNA reads as TGTGCCAGCAGCGACTACAGGGCAATGAACACTGAAGCTTTCTTT.

The CDR3 spells CASSLVGSRTRELFF. The CDR3, as DNA: TGTGCCAGCAGCTTAGTTGGTAGCAGAACCAGGGAGCTGTTTTTT. The genes are TRBV7-8 and TRBJ2-2, with D unclear. Germline V gives CDR1 SGHVS, CDR2 FQNEAQ. The CDR3 loop spans 15 amino acids. Deletions cut 1 base from V and 9 bases from J, with 15 bases between.

A single count supports this clone. The V call is TRBV9, the J call TRBJ2-6; 8 bases are shared with TRBD1. The CDR3 is 18 amino acids. The germline gives CDR1 SGDLS, CDR2 YYNGEE. After removal of 3 bases from V and 0 bases from J, the junction contained 8 bases not matched to a gene. DNA of the CDR3: TGTGCCAGCAGCGCCCCGGACAGGGTGAACTCTGGGGCCAACGTCCTGACTTTC. It encodes CASSAPDRVNSGANVLTF.

The chain carries TRBV5-1 and TRBJ2-1; D gene ambiguous. The V gene lost 0 bases and the J gene lost 6 bases, with 13 bases spanning the gap. Germline CDR1 reads SGHRS; CDR2 reads YFSETQ. The CDR3 is 15 residues long. In nucleotides, the CDR3 is TGCGCCAGCAGCTTGGTTAGGGCCGGAATCAATGAGCAGTTCTTC. Protein sequence: CASSLVRAGINEQFF.

The chain has TRBV6-6 and TRBJ1-1; D remains ambiguous. The V end lost 6 bases, the J end lost 2 bases, and 13 bases lay between the germline ends. CDR3 length: 14 amino acids. Germline V CDR1 and CDR2: MNHNY, SVGAGI (reference sequence). Written as DNA, the CDR3 is TGTGCCAGCAGCGTTAGACTAACTAACACTGAAGCTTTCTTT. It is translated as CASSVRLTNTEAFF.

The V and J genes are TRBV30 and TRBJ1-1; no definite D call. The CDR3 is made up of 14 amino acids. Germline loops: CDR1 GTSNPN, CDR2 SVGIG (reference sequence). The V and J ends lost 5 bases and 1 base respectively, with 14 bases between them. CDR3 residues: CAWRKSAANTEAFF. The CDR3 nucleotides are TGTGCCTGGCGGAAATCCGCCGCGAACACTGAAGCTTTCTTT.

Only one count was recorded for this clone. V and J are TRBV12-5 and TRBJ2-2; D ambiguous. Germline loops: CDR1 LGHNT, CDR2 FRNRAP. Trimming took 2 bases from V and 5 from J, leaving 0 bases between them. There are 11 residues in the CDR3. The CDR3 is CASGLTGELFF. In DNA, the CDR3 is TGTGCTAGTGGTTTGACCGGGGAGCTGTTTTTT.

A single count supports this clone. V usage is TRBV27 and J usage is TRBJ2-2, with D uncertain. Trimming cost V 3 bases and J 2 bases, with 7 bases left between them. This CDR3 spans 14 amino acids. CDR1 is MNHEY, CDR2 SMNVEV, per germline (reference sequence). The CDR3 DNA sequence: TGTGCCAGCAGTTTCTTGGGAAACACCGGGGAGCTGTTTTTT. Translation: CASSFLGNTGELFF.

The CDR3 loop reads CASSLNRGSRTEGYTF. CDR3 nucleotide sequence: TGTGCCAGCAGCCTAAACAGGGGGAGTAGAACGGAGGGCTACACCTTC. V is TRBV13 and J is TRBJ1-2; TRBD1 matches at 8 bases. V trimming: 5 bases; J trimming: 8 bases; junction bases outside the gene matches: 16. The CDR3 consists of 16 residues. CDR1 is PRHDT, CDR2 FYEKMQ, per germline (reference sequence).

J is TRBJ1-3 and V is TRBV4-1, with TRBD1 identical over 7 bases. CDR1 is MGHRA and CDR2 is YSYEKL in the germline V gene. CDR3 size: 16 residues. V was pared by 4 bases and J by 0 bases, with 6 bases of the junction left unmatched. DNA of the CDR3: TGCGCCAGCAGCCCCCCTGGGACAGCCTCTGGAAACACCATATATTTT. Protein: CASSPPGTASGNTIYF.

In its sample, this clone was seen once. This chain joins TRBV5-1 and TRBJ2-7, with TRBD1 as a possible D gene (5 bases). The ends were cut back, 0 bases at V and 3 bases at J, with 7 bases in the middle. The CDR3 totals 13 residues. Per the germline V gene, CDR1 is SGHRS and CDR2 is YFSETQ. CDR3 in DNA: TGCGCCAGCAGCTTGGGACAGAGCTACGAGCAGTACTTC. It specifies CASSLGQSYEQYF.

The genes are TRBV2 and TRBJ2-7; D remains unclear. Looked up from germline, CDR1 is SNHLY and CDR2 is FYNNEI. Trimming left V 8 bases short and J 2 bases short, with 7 bases between. The CDR3 has 11 residues. In DNA, the CDR3 is TGTGCCAGCTTCGCTACCTACGAGCAGTACTTC. Protein product: CASFATYEQYF.

The V and J genes are TRBV27 and TRBJ1-2; perhaps TRBD1 as D (6 bases). Between the trimmed V and J ends, which lost 8 bases and 7 bases, there was a span of 26 bases. This CDR3 spans 16 amino acids. Germline V gene lookup returns CDR1 MNHEY and CDR2 SMNVEV (reference sequence). The CDR3 bases are TGTGCCAGCGGAACCACAGGGTCGCTGAGGGCTTTTGGCTACACCTTC. It codes for CASGTTGSLRAFGYTF.

This clone was seen a single time. V usage is TRBV7-3 and J usage is TRBJ1-2, with 7 bases identical to TRBD1. CDR1 SGHTA and CDR2 FQGTGA come from the germline V gene. The CDR3 sequence is 18 residues long. V lost 1 base to trimming and J lost 4 bases; unmatched junction nucleotides: 15. In DNA form, the CDR3 reads TGTGCCAGCAGCTTAAGGCCGGGACAGTCAGGGGATTTCTATGGCTACACCTTC. Protein: CASSLRPGQSGDFYGYTF.

Only one count was recorded for this clone. The rearrangement joins TRBV4-3 to TRBJ2-1; 7 bases fit TRBD1. The CDR3 totals 14 residues. J gave up 3 bases and V 5 bases, and 4 bases lay outside the gene matches. Germline-derived CDR1 and CDR2 are LGHNA and YSLEER. CDR3 loop: CASSTDRVYNEQFF. The CDR3 DNA reads as TGCGCCAGCAGCACCGACAGGGTCTACAATGAGCAGTTCTTC.

The V and J genes are TRBV18 and TRBJ2-7; tentatively, D is TRBD2 (5 bases). Germline CDR1 and CDR2: KGHSH and LQKENI. The CDR3 spans 13 residues. V lost 3 bases and J 5 bases, leaving 11 bases between the germline ends. The CDR3, as DNA: TGTGCCAGCTCACCCCTGGTCGGGGACGAGCAGTACTTC. Translation: CASSPLVGDEQYF.

The CDR3 DNA follows: TGTGCCAGTAGTATAGAGGGGGTGAACACTGAAGCTTTCTTT. Translated: CASSIEGVNTEAFF. The V call is TRBV19, the J call TRBJ1-1; possible D gene TRBD1, 5 bases. From germline, CDR1 is LNHDA and CDR2 SQIVND (reference sequence). The germline V and J ends were trimmed by 0 bases and 0 bases, with 5 bases remaining between them. The CDR3 is 14 residues long.

This chain links TRBV19 with TRBJ1-5, with D possibly being TRBD1 (5 bases). V was pared by 3 bases and J by 6 bases, with 12 bases between. The germline CDR1 and CDR2 sequences are LNHDA and SQIVND (reference sequence). This CDR3 has 14 residues. In DNA, the CDR3 is TGTGCCAGTAGTATCCCCGGCAGGGTTCAGCCCCAGCATTTT. This sequence encodes CASSIPGRVQPQHF. Combining the CDR3 with reference TRBV19 and TRBJ1-5 gives the whole variable domain DGGITQSPKYLFRKEGQNVTLSCEQNLNHDAMYWYRQDPGQGLRLIYYSQIVNDFQKGDIAEGYSVSREKKESFPLTVTSAQKNPTAFYLCASSIPGRVQPQHFGDGTRLSIL.

The chain combines TRBV6-5 with TRBJ2-6; D is uncertain. The V end lost 3 bases, the J end lost 0 bases, and 9 bases lay between the germline ends. This CDR3 spans 16 amino acids. From germline, CDR1 is MNHEY and CDR2 SVGAGI. CDR3 region: CASSYWASSGANVLTF. Written as DNA, the CDR3 is TGTGCCAGCAGTTATTGGGCCTCCTCTGGGGCCAACGTCCTGACTTTC.

This clone was detected once. The V call is TRBV5-1, the J call TRBJ2-2; D gene ambiguous. Germline V gene lookup returns CDR1 SGHRS and CDR2 YFSETQ. V lost 5 bases, J lost 7 bases, and 12 bases lay in between. The CDR3 contains 13 residues. This CDR3 is CASSQARGGELFF. CDR3 in DNA: TGCGCCAGCAGTCAGGCCCGAGGCGGGGAGCTGTTTTTT.

The rearrangement links TRBV9 to TRBJ2-2; D might be TRBD2 (6 bases). The V end was cut by 5 bases, the J end by 4 bases, with 18 bases between. CDR1 SGDLS and CDR2 YYNGEE come from the germline V gene. This CDR3 comprises 16 residues. CDR3 region: CASSFYETRSTGELFF. As DNA, the CDR3 is TGTGCCAGCAGTTTTTACGAGACTAGATCCACCGGGGAGCTGTTTTTT. Combining the CDR3 with reference TRBV9 and TRBJ2-2 gives the whole variable domain DSGVTQTPKHLITATGQRVTLRCSPRSGDLSVYWYQQSLDQGLQFLIQYYNGEERAKGNILERFSAQQFPDLHSELNLSSLELGDSALYFCASSFYETRSTGELFFGEGSRLTVL.

The rearrangement links TRBV6-6 to TRBJ1-5; weak D call: TRBD1 (5 bases). The V gene's germline CDR1 is MNHNY and CDR2 SVGAGI (reference sequence). The V end was cut by 0 bases, the J end by 6 bases, with 15 bases between. The CDR3 sequence is 16 residues long. This chain's CDR3 is CASSYSVRDRGQPQHF. The CDR3 DNA follows: TGTGCCAGCAGTTACTCAGTCCGAGACAGAGGTCAGCCCCAGCATTTT.

V usage is TRBV30 and J usage is TRBJ1-2; D gene ambiguous. CDR1 is GTSNPN, CDR2 SVGIG, per germline (reference sequence). Trimming removed 4 bases from V and 5 bases from J, with 5 bases in between. The CDR3 extends over 10 amino acids. The CDR3 nucleotides are TGTGCCTGGATGGGGTATGGCTACACCTTC. Its translation: CAWMGYGYTF.